What follows are 9 T cell receptor beta chains derived from one specimen sequenced in a study of early T cells in non-severe SARS-CoV-2 infection. One entry per CDR3 protein results from TCRdb running MiXCR on the 5' RACE reads. The sample contains 57,000 or so distinct CDR3 sequences, approximately 5.6% of which appear only once. The sequencing sample was made of whole blood. These receptors were collected from an adult who was a healthcare worker with PCR-confirmed SARS-CoV-2 infection or an uninfected control (not recorded which).

This clonotype has more than one count but fewer than ten. The chain uses TRBV10-3 and TRBJ2-5, with D possibly being TRBD1 or TRBD2 (5 bases each). Germline V gene sequence: CDR1 ENHRY, CDR2 SYGVKD. V dropped 3 bases and J dropped 5 bases, with 13 bases sitting between them. This CDR3 region has 14 residues. Written as DNA, the CDR3 is TGTGCCATCAGTGACGGCGGAGAGGGGGAGACCCAGTACTTC. Translation gives CAISDGGEGETQYF.

The V gene is TRBV29-1, the J gene TRBJ1-2; 11 positions agree with TRBD1. The length of the CDR3 is 16 residues. The germline CDR1 and CDR2 sequences are SQVTM and ANQGSEA. The J segment lost 4 bases and the V segment lost 1 base, leaving 8 bases of the junction unmatched. Here the CDR3 reads CSVEGGQGEFGYGYTF. The CDR3 DNA reads as TGCAGCGTTGAAGGGGGACAGGGGGAATTCGGCTATGGCTACACCTTC. The whole variable domain, filled in from reference TRBV29-1 and TRBJ1-2, reads SAVISQKPSRDICQRGTSLTIQCQVDSQVTMMFWYRQQPGQSLTLIATANQGSEATYESGFVIDKFPISRPNLTFSTLTVSNMSPEDSSIYLCSVEGGQGEFGYGYTFGSGTRLTVV.

This chain uses TRBV18 with TRBJ2-1, with D perhaps TRBD1 (6 bases). This CDR3 contains 12 residues. Germline V gene lookup returns CDR1 KGHSH and CDR2 LQKENI. V was shortened by 3 bases and J by 15 bases, with 15 bases between the two germline ends. The CDR3 loop is CASSPNRDEGFF. The CDR3 coding sequence is TGTGCCAGCTCACCCAACAGGGACGAGGGGTTCTTC. Filled out from reference TRBV18 and TRBJ2-1, the complete variable domain reads NAGVMQNPRHLVRRRGQEARLRCSPMKGHSHVYWYRQLPEEGLKFMVYLQKENIIDESGMPKERFSAEFPKEGPSILRIQQVVRGDSAAYFCASSPNRDEGFFGPGTRLTVL.

This clonotype was recorded many times. This chain uses TRBV18 with TRBJ1-2; no clear D. The CDR3 contains 11 residues. V was shortened by 10 bases and J by 1 base, with 7 bases between the two germline ends. CDR1 and CDR2 from the germline V gene are KGHSH and LQKENI. Written as DNA, the CDR3 is TGTGCCACCCAAGATAACTATGGCTACACCTTC. This gives the protein CATQDNYGYTF.

At least ten counts were recorded for this clonotype. V is TRBV27 and J is TRBJ1-6; D is possibly TRBD1 (6 bases). This CDR3 has 16 amino acids. Germline CDR1 is MNHEY and CDR2 is SMNVEV (reference sequence). Trimming cost V 7 bases and J 2 bases, with 15 bases left between them. The CDR3 nucleotides read TGTGCCAGCACCCCCATAGGGGGGACCTATAATTCACCCCTCCACTTT. This sequence encodes CASTPIGGTYNSPLHF.

This clonotype appeared many times. Sequence at one end of the junction differs from germline and may be a read error. The V and J genes are TRBV29-1 and TRBJ2-5, with a weak D call TRBD2 (6 bases). This CDR3 comprises 11 residues. CDR1 and CDR2 (germline): SQVTM, ANQGSEA. The CDR3 region has the DNA TGCAGCGTTGAAGCCCGACCGGGACTGTCCTTC. It yields the protein CSVEARPGLSF.

V usage is TRBV7-2 and J usage is TRBJ1-2; no clear D. Germline V CDR1 and CDR2: SGHTA, FQGNSA. V was cut by 1 base and J by 7 bases, with 10 bases left in between. The CDR3 sequence is 13 residues long. The CDR3 nucleotides are TGTGCCAGCAGCTTAGGTTTTGTCCGTGGCTACACCTTC. Translating it yields CASSLGFVRGYTF.

This clonotype was seen more than once but under ten times. The chain joins TRBV19 to TRBJ1-1; 9 bases fit TRBD1. V lost 4 bases and J lost 7; bases outside the gene matches: 13. Per germline, CDR1 LNHDA and CDR2 SQIVND (reference sequence). CDR3 size: 16 residues. The CDR3 DNA reads TGTGCCAGTAGTAATGGGGTCAGGAGGGGACAGGGTGAAGCTTTCTTT. This translates into CASSNGVRRGQGEAFF.

This chain connects TRBV20-1 to TRBJ2-1; D unresolved. Trimming stripped 2 bases from V and 4 bases from J, with 6 bases between. The CDR3 is made up of 12 amino acids. CDR1 is DFQATT, CDR2 SNEGSKA, per germline (reference sequence). The CDR3 region has the DNA TGCAGTGCTAGACCCCAGTACAATGAGCAGTTCTTC. Translation: CSARPQYNEQFF.